The following is a T cell receptor (beta chain) sequence with its context. Its antigen remains unknown. The sample holds other DNA sequences that translate to the same CDR3. This entry comes from a study of cytomegalovirus exposure and HLA in healthy donors. Study results and caveats: Later analysis identified 17,000 or so TCR beta sequences associated with HLA alleles, using a false discovery rate threshold of 0.05. Exclusion applied to some V segments, including TRBV6-2 and TRBV6-3, as they were indistinguishable. The HLA-A and HLA-B alleles of most subjects were reportedly predicted accurately from TCR beta sequences. According to the study, about 180 TCR beta chains were cytomegalovirus-associated.

The primer mix had 60 Vbeta and 13 Jbeta primers. Some clones are missing from TCRdb's copy, which holds only in-frame ones; the method was immunoSEQ multiplex PCR. The sample yields 150,000 to 200,000 clones, roughly 85% seen once. With V trimmed by 1 base and J by 1 base, 1 base remained unmatched. The CDR3 length is 16 residues. CDR1 SEHNR and CDR2 FQNEAQ come from the germline V gene (reference sequence). This receptor was taken from a man aged 40-55 years in good health and CMV-seropositive. The chain combines TRBV7-9 with TRBJ2-7; 13 bases align to TRBD2. Sequenced input: PBMCs. CDR3 residues: CASSLGLAGGSYEQYF. CDR3 in DNA: TGTGCCAGCAGCTTAGGACTAGCGGGAGGTTCCTACGAGCAGTACTTC.